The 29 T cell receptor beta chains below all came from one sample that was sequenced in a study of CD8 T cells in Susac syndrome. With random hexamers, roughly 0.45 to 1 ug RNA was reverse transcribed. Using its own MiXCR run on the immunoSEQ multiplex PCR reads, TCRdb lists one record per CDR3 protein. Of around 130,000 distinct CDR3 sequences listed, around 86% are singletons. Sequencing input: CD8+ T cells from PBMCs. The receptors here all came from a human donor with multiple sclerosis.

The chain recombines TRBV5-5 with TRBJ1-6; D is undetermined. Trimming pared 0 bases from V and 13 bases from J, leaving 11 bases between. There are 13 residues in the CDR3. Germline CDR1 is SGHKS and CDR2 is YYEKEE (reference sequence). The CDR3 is CASSLDLGIPLHF. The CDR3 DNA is TGTGCCAGCAGCTTGGATCTTGGGATTCCCCTCCACTTT. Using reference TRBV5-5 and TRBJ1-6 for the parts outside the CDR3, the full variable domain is DAGVTQSPTHLIKTRGQQVTLRCSPISGHKSVSWYQQVLGQGPQFIFQYYEKEERGRGNFPDRFSARQFPNYSSELNVNALLLGDSALYLCASSLDLGIPLHFGNGTRLTVT.

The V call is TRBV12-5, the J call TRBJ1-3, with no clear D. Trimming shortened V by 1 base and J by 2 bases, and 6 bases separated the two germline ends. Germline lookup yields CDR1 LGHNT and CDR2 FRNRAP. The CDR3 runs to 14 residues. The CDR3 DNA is TGTGCTAGTGGTTTGGCCCTGGCTGGAAACACCATATATTTT. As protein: CASGLALAGNTIYF.

CDR3 protein: CASSSDRDTQYF. In DNA, the CDR3 is TGTGCCAGCAGTTCAGACAGGGATACGCAGTATTTT. V usage is TRBV7-9 and J usage is TRBJ2-3; D possibly corresponds to TRBD1 (6 bases). Trimming pared 6 bases from V and 6 bases from J, leaving 10 bases between. The CDR3 extends over 12 amino acids. CDR1 SEHNR and CDR2 FQNEAQ come from the germline V gene (reference sequence).

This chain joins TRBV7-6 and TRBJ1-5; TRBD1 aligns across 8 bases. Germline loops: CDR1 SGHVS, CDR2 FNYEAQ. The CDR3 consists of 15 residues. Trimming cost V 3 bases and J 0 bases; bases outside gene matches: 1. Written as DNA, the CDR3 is TGTGCCAGCAGCTTGGGACAGGATAGCAATCAGCCCCAGCATTTT. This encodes CASSLGQDSNQPQHF. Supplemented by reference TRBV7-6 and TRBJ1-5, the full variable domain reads GAGVSQSPRYKVTKRGQDVALRCDPISGHVSLYWYRQALGQGPEFLTYFNYEAQQDKSGLPNDRFSAERPEGSISTLTIQRTEQRDSAMYRCASSLGQDSNQPQHFGDGTRLSIL.

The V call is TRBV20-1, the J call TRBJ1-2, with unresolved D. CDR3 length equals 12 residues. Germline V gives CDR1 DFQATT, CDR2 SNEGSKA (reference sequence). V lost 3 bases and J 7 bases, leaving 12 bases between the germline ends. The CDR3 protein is CSARALLLGYTF. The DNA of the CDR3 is TGCAGTGCTAGGGCCCTTCTGCTTGGCTACACCTTC.

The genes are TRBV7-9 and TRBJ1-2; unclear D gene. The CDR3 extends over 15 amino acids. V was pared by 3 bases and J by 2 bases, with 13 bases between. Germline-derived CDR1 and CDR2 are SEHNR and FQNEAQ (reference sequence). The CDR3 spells CASSLGNGLNYGYTF. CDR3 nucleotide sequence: TGTGCCAGCAGCTTGGGGAACGGGCTCAACTATGGCTACACCTTC.

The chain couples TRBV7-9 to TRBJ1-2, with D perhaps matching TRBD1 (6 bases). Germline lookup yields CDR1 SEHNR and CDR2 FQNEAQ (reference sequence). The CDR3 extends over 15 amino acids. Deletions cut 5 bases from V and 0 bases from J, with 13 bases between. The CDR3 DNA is TGTGCCAGCAGCGATCCGGACAGACCTAACTATGGCTACACCTTC. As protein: CASSDPDRPNYGYTF.

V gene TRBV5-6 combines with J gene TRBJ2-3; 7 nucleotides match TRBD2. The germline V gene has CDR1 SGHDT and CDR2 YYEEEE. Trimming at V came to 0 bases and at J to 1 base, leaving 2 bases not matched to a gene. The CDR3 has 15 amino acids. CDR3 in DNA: TGTGCCAGCAGCTTGGAAACTAGCGGCACAGATACGCAGTATTTT. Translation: CASSLETSGTDTQYF.

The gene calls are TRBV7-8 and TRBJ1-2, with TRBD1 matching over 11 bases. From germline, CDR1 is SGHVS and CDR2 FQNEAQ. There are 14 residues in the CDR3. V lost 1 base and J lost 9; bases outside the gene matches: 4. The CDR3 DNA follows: TGTGCCAGCAGCTTAGTCCGGACAGGGGGCCGCTACACCTTC. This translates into CASSLVRTGGRYTF.

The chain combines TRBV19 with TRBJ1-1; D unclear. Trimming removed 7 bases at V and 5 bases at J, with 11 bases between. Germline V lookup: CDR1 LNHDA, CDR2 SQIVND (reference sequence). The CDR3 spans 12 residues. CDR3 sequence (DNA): TGTGCCAGTACAGGCCTGGGGACTGAAGCTTTCTTT. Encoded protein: CASTGLGTEAFF.

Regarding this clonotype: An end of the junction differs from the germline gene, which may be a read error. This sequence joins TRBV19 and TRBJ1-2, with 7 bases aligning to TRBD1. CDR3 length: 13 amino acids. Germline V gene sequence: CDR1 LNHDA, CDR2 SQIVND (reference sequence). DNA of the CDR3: TGTGCCAGTAGTATAAAAGGGACAGACTTAAACTACTTC. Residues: CASSIKGTDLNYF.

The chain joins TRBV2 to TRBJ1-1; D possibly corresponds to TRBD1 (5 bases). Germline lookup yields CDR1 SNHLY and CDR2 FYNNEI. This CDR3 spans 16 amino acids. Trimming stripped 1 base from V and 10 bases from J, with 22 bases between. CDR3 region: CASSEGELVGGVTAFF. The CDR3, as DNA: TGTGCCAGCAGTGAAGGGGAGCTCGTAGGAGGGGTTACAGCTTTCTTT.

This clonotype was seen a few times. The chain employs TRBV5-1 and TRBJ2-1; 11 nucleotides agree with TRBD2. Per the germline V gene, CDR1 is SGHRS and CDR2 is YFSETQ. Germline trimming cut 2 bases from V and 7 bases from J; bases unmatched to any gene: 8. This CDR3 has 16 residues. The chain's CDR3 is CASSFLAGGLWNEQFF. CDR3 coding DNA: TGCGCCAGCAGCTTCCTAGCGGGGGGCCTCTGGAATGAGCAGTTCTTC.

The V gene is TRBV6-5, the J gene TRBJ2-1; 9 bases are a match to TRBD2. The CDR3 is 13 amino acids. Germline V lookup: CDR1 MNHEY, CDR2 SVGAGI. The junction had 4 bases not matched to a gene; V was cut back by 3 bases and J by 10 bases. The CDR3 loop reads CASSYGGTSEQFF. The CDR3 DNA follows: TGTGCCAGCAGTTATGGGGGGACTAGCGAGCAGTTCTTC.

Written as DNA, the CDR3 is TGTGCCAGTAGACAATACGGTCAGCCCCAGCATTTT. It specifies CASRQYGQPQHF. This chain joins TRBV19 and TRBJ1-5; no clear D. V shed 6 bases and J shed 6 bases, with 9 bases lying between them. Germline assignment: CDR1 LNHDA and CDR2 SQIVND (reference sequence). The CDR3 contains 12 residues.

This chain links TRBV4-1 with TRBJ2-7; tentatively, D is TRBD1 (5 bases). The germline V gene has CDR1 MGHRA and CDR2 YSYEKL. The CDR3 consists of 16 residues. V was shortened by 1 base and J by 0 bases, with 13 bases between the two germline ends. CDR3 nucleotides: TGCGCCAGCAGCCAAGGGATCAGGGCGAGCTCCTACGAGCAGTACTTC. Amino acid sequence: CASSQGIRASSYEQYF.

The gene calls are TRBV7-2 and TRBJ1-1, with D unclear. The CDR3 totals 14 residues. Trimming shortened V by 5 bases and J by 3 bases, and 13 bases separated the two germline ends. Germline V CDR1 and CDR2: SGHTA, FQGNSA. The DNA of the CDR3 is TGTGCCAGCAGCGCCTGCGACGGATACACTGAAGCTTTCTTT. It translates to CASSACDGYTEAFF.

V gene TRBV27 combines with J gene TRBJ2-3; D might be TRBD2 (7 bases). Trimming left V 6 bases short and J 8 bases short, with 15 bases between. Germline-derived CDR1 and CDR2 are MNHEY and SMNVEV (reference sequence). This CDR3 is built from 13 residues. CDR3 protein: CASRGGAVATQYF. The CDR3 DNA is TGTGCCAGCAGAGGGGGGGCCGTCGCTACGCAGTATTTT.

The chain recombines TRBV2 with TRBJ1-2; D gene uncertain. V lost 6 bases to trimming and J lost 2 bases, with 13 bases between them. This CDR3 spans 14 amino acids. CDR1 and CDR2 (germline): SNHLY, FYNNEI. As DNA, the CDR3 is TGTGCCAGCAGAACCGCCGGCAGGAACTATGGCTACACCTTC. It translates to CASRTAGRNYGYTF.

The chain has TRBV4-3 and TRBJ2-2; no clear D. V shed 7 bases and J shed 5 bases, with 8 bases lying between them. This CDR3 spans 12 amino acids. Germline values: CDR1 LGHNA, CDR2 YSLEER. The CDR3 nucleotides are TGCGCCAGCAAGGGTTGGACCGGGGAGCTGTTTTTT. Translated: CASKGWTGELFF.

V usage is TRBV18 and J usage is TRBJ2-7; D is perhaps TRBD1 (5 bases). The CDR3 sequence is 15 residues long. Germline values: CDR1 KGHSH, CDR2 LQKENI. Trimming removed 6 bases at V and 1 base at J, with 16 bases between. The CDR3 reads CASSDTGPLSYEQYF. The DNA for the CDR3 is TGTGCCAGCTCCGATACAGGTCCCTTGTCCTACGAGCAGTACTTC.

The CDR3 loop reads CSVAHSYGYTF. CDR3 nucleotides: TGCAGCGTTGCTCACAGCTATGGCTACACCTTC. The genes are TRBV29-1 and TRBJ1-2, with no clear D. From germline, CDR1 is SQVTM and CDR2 ANQGSEA. The CDR3 covers 11 residues. Trimming took 4 bases from V and 4 from J, leaving 7 bases between them.

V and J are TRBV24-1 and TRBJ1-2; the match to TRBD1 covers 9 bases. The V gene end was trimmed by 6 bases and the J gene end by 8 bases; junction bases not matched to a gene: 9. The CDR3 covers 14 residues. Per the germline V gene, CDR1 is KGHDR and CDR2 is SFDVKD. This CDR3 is CATSTGQGMWGYTF. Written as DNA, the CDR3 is TGTGCCACCAGTACCGGACAGGGGATGTGGGGCTACACCTTC.

The CDR3 protein is CASSSWDRGAYNEQFF. CDR3 coding DNA: TGTGCCAGCAGCTCCTGGGACAGGGGGGCCTACAATGAGCAGTTCTTC. The chain combines TRBV11-2 with TRBJ2-1; 11 positions match TRBD1. The V segment lost 4 bases and the J segment 2 bases; nucleotides outside the gene matches: 4. From germline, CDR1 is SGHAT and CDR2 FQNNGV. The CDR3 sequence is 16 residues long.

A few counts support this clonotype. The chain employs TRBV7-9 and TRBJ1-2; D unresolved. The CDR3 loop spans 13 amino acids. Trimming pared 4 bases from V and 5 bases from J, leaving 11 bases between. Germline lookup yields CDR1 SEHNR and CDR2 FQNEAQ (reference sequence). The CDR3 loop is CASSSGGPYGYTF. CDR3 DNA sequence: TGTGCCAGCAGCTCAGGCGGGCCTTATGGCTACACCTTC. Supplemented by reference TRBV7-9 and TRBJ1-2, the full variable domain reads DTGVSQNPRHKITKRGQNVTFRCDPISEHNRLYWYRQTLGQGPEFLTYFQNEAQLEKSRLLSDRFSAERPKGSFSTLEIQRTEQGDSAMYLCASSSGGPYGYTFGSGTRLTVV.

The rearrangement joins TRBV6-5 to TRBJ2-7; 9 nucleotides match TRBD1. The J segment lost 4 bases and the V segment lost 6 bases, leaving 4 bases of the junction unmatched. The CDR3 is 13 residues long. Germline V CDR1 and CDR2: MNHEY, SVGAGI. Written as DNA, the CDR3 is TGTGCCAGCAGAGCCGGGACAGGGTACGAGCAGTACGTC. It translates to CASRAGTGYEQYV.

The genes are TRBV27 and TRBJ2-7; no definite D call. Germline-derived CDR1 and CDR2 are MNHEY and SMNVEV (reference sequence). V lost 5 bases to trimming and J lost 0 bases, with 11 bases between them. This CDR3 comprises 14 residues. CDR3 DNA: TGTGCCAGCAGTCGGAGTACGAGCTCCTACGAGCAGTACGTC. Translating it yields CASSRSTSSYEQYV.

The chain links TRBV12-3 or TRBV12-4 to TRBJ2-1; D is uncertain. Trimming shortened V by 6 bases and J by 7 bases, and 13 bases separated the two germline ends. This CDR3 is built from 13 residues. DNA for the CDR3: TGTGCCAGCAGCCCTTTACTGGGGAATGAGCAGTTCTTC. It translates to CASSPLLGNEQFF.

The CDR3 DNA follows: TGTGCCAGCAGACCGGACAGTCCCGGGGAGCTGTTTTTT. Translation: CASRPDSPGELFF. V usage is TRBV12-3 or TRBV12-4 and J usage is TRBJ2-2, with D perhaps matching TRBD1 (6 bases). This CDR3 contains 13 residues. Trimming stripped 6 bases from V and 6 bases from J, with 11 bases between.